These 30 T cell receptor beta chains were sequenced from one sample in a study of T-cell memory formation after mild COVID-19. TCRdb re-derived calls from the 5' RACE reads in MiXCR, one entry per CDR3 protein. The profile shows about 320,000 distinct CDR3 sequences, roughly an eighth of them singletons. The sequencing sample was made of PBMCs or a T cell subset sorted from them (not recorded which). The receptors were sampled from a young man who had mild COVID-19 (a few samples of this study predate the infection). Cell type and time point are not known.

The V call is TRBV7-2, the J call TRBJ1-1; no firm D call. The CDR3 consists of 15 residues. With 2 bases removed from V and 0 bases from J, the gap between germline ends came to 10 bases. The germline gives CDR1 SGHTA, CDR2 FQGNSA. CDR3 loop: CASSLSFYMNTEAFF. The CDR3 nucleotides are TGTGCCAGCAGCTTAAGTTTCTACATGAACACTGAAGCTTTCTTT.

The gene calls are TRBV10-3 and TRBJ1-2; 9 bases line up with TRBD1. CDR1 and CDR2 (germline): ENHRY, SYGVKD. V was clipped by 8 bases and J by 4 bases; unmatched bases: 11. This CDR3 has 15 amino acids. Here the CDR3 reads CAIVDFDRGGYGYTF. DNA of the CDR3: TGTGCCATCGTCGACTTTGACAGGGGGGGCTATGGCTACACCTTC.

The rearrangement joins TRBV3-1 to TRBJ1-5, with unresolved D. The CDR3 has 13 residues. V was trimmed by 2 bases and J by 6 bases, leaving 8 bases between them. The germline V gene encodes CDR1 LGHDT and CDR2 YNNKEL (reference sequence). CDR3 amino acids: CASSQHQIQPQHF. In DNA form, the CDR3 reads TGTGCCAGCAGCCAACACCAAATTCAGCCCCAGCATTTT.

This clonotype has a handful of counts. The chain links TRBV20-1 to TRBJ1-1; 9 nucleotides match TRBD1. Germline-derived CDR1 and CDR2 are DFQATT and SNEGSKA (reference sequence). V trimming: 6 bases; J trimming: 5 bases; junction bases outside the gene matches: 10. The CDR3 is 14 amino acids. CDR3 region: CSASRDRAYTEAFF. The CDR3 DNA reads TGCAGTGCATCCCGGGACAGGGCTTATACTGAAGCTTTCTTT.

This clonotype was observed a few times. V usage is TRBV29-1 and J usage is TRBJ1-2; D perhaps matches TRBD1 (5 bases). CDR3 length: 12 amino acids. Germline CDR1 SQVTM, CDR2 ANQGSEA. V shed 7 bases and J shed 2 bases, with 11 bases lying between them. The CDR3 region is CSGDSSNYGYTF. CDR3 nucleotide sequence: TGCAGCGGAGACAGTTCCAACTATGGCTACACCTTC.

The chain links TRBV7-8 to TRBJ2-1; perhaps TRBD2 as D (6 bases). The CDR3 contains 15 residues. V dropped 1 base and J dropped 4 bases, with 11 bases sitting between them. Germline loops: CDR1 SGHVS, CDR2 FQNEAQ. CDR3 in DNA: TGTGCCAGCAGCTTAGAGGGACTCCTTTACAATGAGCAGTTCTTC. Its translation: CASSLEGLLYNEQFF.

This clonotype has more than one count but fewer than ten. CDR3 residues: CSALFGTIYEQYV. DNA of the CDR3: TGCAGTGCCTTGTTCGGCACTATCTACGAGCAGTACGTC. The V gene is TRBV20-1, the J gene TRBJ2-7; D unclear. V lost 6 bases to trimming and J lost 3 bases, with 15 bases between them. In germline, CDR1 is DFQATT, CDR2 SNEGSKA (reference sequence). The CDR3 runs to 13 residues.

This clonotype was picked up many times. The chain carries TRBV7-9 and TRBJ2-5, with D maybe TRBD2 (7 bases). Germline CDR1 SEHNR, CDR2 FQNEAQ (reference sequence). V lost 4 bases, J lost 4 bases, and 13 bases lay in between. The CDR3 consists of 14 residues. As DNA, the CDR3 is TGTGCCAGCAGCTGGGGGCCGGGGGGAGAGACCCAGTACTTC. Protein: CASSWGPGGETQYF.

The chain has TRBV4-1 and TRBJ1-4; no clear D. Germline-derived CDR1 and CDR2 are MGHRA and YSYEKL. With 1 base removed from V and 0 bases from J, the gap between germline ends came to 3 bases. The CDR3 contains 14 residues. The chain's CDR3 is CASSQASTNEKLFF. The CDR3 nucleotides are TGCGCCAGCAGCCAAGCTTCAACTAATGAAAAACTGTTTTTT.

There are many counts of this clonotype. The chain uses TRBV5-1 and TRBJ2-2, with a tentative D call TRBD1 (6 bases). Looked up from germline, CDR1 is SGHRS and CDR2 is YFSETQ. V was clipped by 2 bases and J by 4 bases, with 12 bases between them. This CDR3 region has 15 residues. The CDR3 is CASSFGQPTTGELFF. Written as DNA, the CDR3 is TGCGCCAGCAGCTTTGGACAGCCTACCACCGGGGAGCTGTTTTTT.

There are a few counts of this clonotype. V gene TRBV12-3 or TRBV12-4 combines with J gene TRBJ2-1; D uncertain. With 5 bases removed from V and 6 bases from J, the gap between germline ends came to 11 bases. The CDR3 extends over 13 amino acids. As DNA, the CDR3 is TGTGCCAGCAGTACCCCCAGTTCCAATGAGCAGTTCTTC. It specifies CASSTPSSNEQFF.

This clonotype was detected a few times. The chain uses TRBV7-6 and TRBJ2-1; 14 bases line up with TRBD2. From germline, CDR1 is SGHVS and CDR2 FNYEAQ. The CDR3 is made up of 14 amino acids. V dropped 8 bases and J dropped 8; count of bases not matched to a gene: 5. CDR3 in amino acids: CASQGTSGGDEQFF. Here the CDR3 DNA reads TGTGCCAGCCAAGGGACTAGCGGGGGCGATGAGCAGTTCTTC.

This clonotype was picked up many times. Written as DNA, the CDR3 is TGTGCCAGCAGTTTAGGGTCCGTCTACGAGCAGTACGTC. Its translation: CASSLGSVYEQYV. J is TRBJ2-7 and V is TRBV28; no firm D call. Germline CDR1 MDHEN, CDR2 SYDVKM. Trimming left V 2 bases short and J 3 bases short, with 8 bases between. This CDR3 contains 13 residues.

This chain uses TRBV7-2 with TRBJ1-1, with D uncertain. The CDR3 runs 17 residues. Germline V gene lookup returns CDR1 SGHTA and CDR2 FQGNSA. V lost 1 base and J lost 0, with 15 bases in between. The CDR3 DNA reads TGTGCCAGCAGCTTAGAGGTGGGGTTAGGTATGAACACTGAAGCTTTCTTT. This codes for CASSLEVGLGMNTEAFF.

The CDR3 spells CASSLGGRVYTEAFF. For the CDR3, the DNA is TGCGCCAGCAGCTTGGGGGGCAGGGTGTACACTGAAGCTTTCTTT. V gene TRBV5-1 combines with J gene TRBJ1-1, with TRBD1 as a possible D gene (5 bases). This CDR3 spans 15 amino acids. V was pared by 0 bases and J by 3 bases, with 12 bases between. Germline CDR1 is SGHRS and CDR2 is YFSETQ.

The rearrangement joins TRBV4-1 to TRBJ2-1; 7 bases match TRBD1. CDR1 and CDR2 from the germline V gene are MGHRA and YSYEKL. The CDR3 loop spans 15 amino acids. V lost 3 bases and J lost 3; bases outside the gene matches: 5. CDR3 loop: CASSHPGTDYNEQFF. As DNA, the CDR3 is TGCGCCAGCAGCCACCCCGGGACAGACTACAATGAGCAGTTCTTC.

The J gene is TRBJ1-2, the V gene TRBV11-2, with D maybe TRBD1 (5 bases). The CDR3 is made up of 12 amino acids. V lost 0 bases and J lost 9, with 8 bases in between. CDR1 is SGHAT and CDR2 is FQNNGV in the germline V gene. The CDR3 sequence is CASSLDRGSYTF. In DNA form, the CDR3 reads TGTGCCAGCAGCTTAGATCGGGGCAGCTACACCTTC.

This clonotype has just a few counts. This rearrangement joins TRBV6-5 to TRBJ2-7; 8 nucleotides match TRBD1. Germline V gives CDR1 MNHEY, CDR2 SVGAGI. The CDR3 runs 11 residues. V lost 6 bases, J lost 6 bases, and 1 base stayed unmatched. In DNA, the CDR3 is TGTGCCAGCAGCACAGGGGGCGAGCAGTACTTC. Protein: CASSTGGEQYF.

This chain connects TRBV27 to TRBJ2-2; TRBD2 is a possible D gene (7 bases). V was clipped by 2 bases and J by 6 bases, with 13 bases between them. CDR1 and CDR2 (germline): MNHEY, SMNVEV (reference sequence). CDR3 length equals 15 residues. CDR3 region: CASSLIQGGAGELFF. The CDR3 DNA reads as TGTGCCAGCAGTTTAATCCAAGGGGGGGCCGGGGAGCTGTTTTTT.

Ten or more counts support this clonotype. The V call is TRBV5-1, the J call TRBJ2-5; TRBD1 or TRBD2 may be the D gene (6 bases each). Germline V gene data show CDR1 as SGHRS and CDR2 as YFSETQ. V shed 0 bases and J shed 3 bases, with 15 bases lying between them. The CDR3 spans 16 residues. The CDR3 spells CASSLAPGANKETQYF. In DNA, the CDR3 is TGCGCCAGCAGCTTGGCCCCGGGGGCCAACAAAGAGACCCAGTACTTC.

This clonotype was picked up one time. The chain is built from TRBV6-5 and TRBJ2-7; maybe TRBD1 (6 bases). With 7 bases removed from V and 0 bases from J, the gap between germline ends came to 10 bases. The CDR3 is made up of 13 amino acids. The V gene's germline CDR1 is MNHEY and CDR2 SVGAGI. CDR3 nucleotide sequence: TGTGCCAGCACCACGGACAGCTCCTACGAGCAGTACTTC. As protein: CASTTDSSYEQYF.

The chain employs TRBV4-1 and TRBJ2-7; the D call may be TRBD1 or TRBD2 (7 bases each). Trimming took 6 bases from V and 4 from J, leaving 19 bases between them. This CDR3 contains 15 residues. Germline CDR1 is MGHRA and CDR2 is YSYEKL. CDR3 bases: TGCGCCAGCAGAGCGGGACAGTCCAACCTATACGAGCAGTACGTC. This codes for CASRAGQSNLYEQYV.

The rearrangement links TRBV28 to TRBJ2-1, with 8 bases matching TRBD1. Germline V gene sequence: CDR1 MDHEN, CDR2 SYDVKM. The CDR3 length is 15 residues. With 6 bases clipped from V and 8 bases from J, the junction kept 12 bases outside the gene matches. CDR3 sequence reads: CASSLLPGGSDEQFF. CDR3 DNA: TGTGCCAGCAGCCTACTTCCAGGGGGCAGCGATGAGCAGTTCTTC.

This chain joins TRBV2 and TRBJ2-7, with 9 positions matching TRBD2. This CDR3 is built from 15 residues. V gave up 4 bases and J gave up 0 bases; unmatched junction bases: 4. Germline assignment: CDR1 SNHLY and CDR2 FYNNEI. CDR3 amino acids: CASSALAGTSYEQYF. The CDR3 region has the DNA TGTGCCAGCAGTGCCCTAGCGGGGACCTCCTACGAGCAGTACTTC.

This clonotype has more than one count but fewer than ten. CDR3 loop: CSVEDRAGVETQYF. Written as DNA, the CDR3 is TGCAGCGTTGAAGATCGAGCGGGGGTTGAGACCCAGTACTTC. The chain recombines TRBV29-1 with TRBJ2-5; 8 bases fit TRBD2. The junction had 5 bases not matched to a gene; V was cut back by 0 bases and J by 5 bases. Per germline, CDR1 SQVTM and CDR2 ANQGSEA. This CDR3 has 14 residues.

There are a few counts of this clonotype. The chain joins TRBV10-3 to TRBJ2-7; the D is unclear. The V and J ends lost 4 bases and 2 bases respectively, with 12 bases between them. Germline V CDR1 and CDR2: ENHRY, SYGVKD. The length of the CDR3 is 14 residues. The CDR3 DNA follows: TGTGCCATCAGTGCGGGCAGTGAAGCCTACGAGCAGTACGTC. This translates into CAISAGSEAYEQYV.

This chain uses TRBV20-1 with TRBJ2-2, with TRBD1 matching 9 bases. The CDR3 is made up of 15 amino acids. Germline trimming cut 3 bases from V and 6 bases from J; bases unmatched to any gene: 8. Germline CDR1 and CDR2: DFQATT and SNEGSKA (reference sequence). CDR3: CSASAGTGIAGELFF. CDR3 DNA sequence: TGCAGTGCTAGCGCCGGGACAGGGATCGCCGGGGAGCTGTTTTTT.

This clonotype came up a few times. As DNA, the CDR3 is TGTGCCAGCAGCTTACTAGCGGGGGGCCGATACAATGAGCAGTTCTTC. Protein: CASSLLAGGRYNEQFF. The J gene is TRBJ2-1, the V gene TRBV11-1, with 11 bases aligning to TRBD2. Germline values: CDR1 SGHAT, CDR2 FQDESV (reference sequence). The CDR3 has 16 amino acids. The V gene end was trimmed by 2 bases and the J gene end by 4 bases; junction bases not matched to a gene: 4. The full variable domain, rest sourced from reference TRBV11-1 and TRBJ2-1, is EAEVAQSPRYKITEKSQAVAFWCDPISGHATLYWYRQILGQGPELLVQFQDESVVDDSQLPKDRFSAERLKGVDSTLKIQPAELGDSAMYLCASSLLAGGRYNEQFFGPGTRLTVL.

This clonotype showed up many times. The V call is TRBV28, the J call TRBJ2-1; 8 positions match TRBD2. Germline V CDR1 and CDR2: MDHEN, SYDVKM. This CDR3 has 16 amino acids. Trimming cost V 4 bases and J 6 bases; bases outside gene matches: 11. In DNA, the CDR3 is TGTGCCAGCAGTTCCACCCCCGGGGGGGCGGGCAATGAGCAGTTCTTC. Amino acids: CASSSTPGGAGNEQFF.

The sample holds a few counts of this clonotype. The V and J genes are TRBV12-3 or TRBV12-4 and TRBJ2-3; D not resolved. There are 16 residues in the CDR3. V lost 3 bases and J lost 2, with 15 bases in between. CDR3 region: CASSFVVVTATDTQYF. DNA of the CDR3: TGTGCCAGCAGTTTTGTCGTCGTAACCGCCACAGATACGCAGTATTTT.